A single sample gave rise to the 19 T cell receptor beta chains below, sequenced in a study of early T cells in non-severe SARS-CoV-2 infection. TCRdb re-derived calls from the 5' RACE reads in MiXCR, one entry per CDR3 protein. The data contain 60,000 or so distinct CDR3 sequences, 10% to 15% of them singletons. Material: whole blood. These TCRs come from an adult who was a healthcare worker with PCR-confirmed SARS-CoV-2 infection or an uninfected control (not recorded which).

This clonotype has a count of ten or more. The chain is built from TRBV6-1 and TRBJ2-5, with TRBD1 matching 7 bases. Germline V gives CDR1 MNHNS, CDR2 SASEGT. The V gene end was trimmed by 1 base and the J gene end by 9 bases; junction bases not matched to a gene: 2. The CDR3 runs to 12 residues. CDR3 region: CASSEGDRAQYF. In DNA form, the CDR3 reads TGTGCCAGCAGTGAAGGAGACAGGGCCCAGTACTTC.

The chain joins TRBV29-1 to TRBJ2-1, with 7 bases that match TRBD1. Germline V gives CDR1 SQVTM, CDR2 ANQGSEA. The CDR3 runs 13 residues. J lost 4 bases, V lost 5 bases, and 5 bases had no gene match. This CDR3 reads CSVKRQGYNEQFF. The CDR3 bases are TGCAGCGTTAAAAGACAGGGATACAATGAGCAGTTCTTC.

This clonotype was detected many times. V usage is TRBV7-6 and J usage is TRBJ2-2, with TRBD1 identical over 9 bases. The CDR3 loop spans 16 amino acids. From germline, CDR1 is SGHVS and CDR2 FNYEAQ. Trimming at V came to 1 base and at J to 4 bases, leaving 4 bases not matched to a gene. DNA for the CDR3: TGTGCCAGCAGCTTAGTACAGGGGGCGCCCACCGGGGAGCTGTTTTTT. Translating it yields CASSLVQGAPTGELFF. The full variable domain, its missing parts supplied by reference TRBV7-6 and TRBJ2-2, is GAGVSQSPRYKVTKRGQDVALRCDPISGHVSLYWYRQALGQGPEFLTYFNYEAQQDKSGLPNDRFSAERPEGSISTLTIQRTEQRDSAMYRCASSLVQGAPTGELFFGEGSRLTVL.

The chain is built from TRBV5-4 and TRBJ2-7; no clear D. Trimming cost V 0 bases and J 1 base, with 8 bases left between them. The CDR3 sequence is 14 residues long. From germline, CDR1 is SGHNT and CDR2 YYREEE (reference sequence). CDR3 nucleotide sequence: TGTGCCAGCAGCTTGGATGTATTATCCTACGAGCAGTACTTC. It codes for CASSLDVLSYEQYF. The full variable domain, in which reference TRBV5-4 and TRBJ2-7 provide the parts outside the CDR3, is ETGVTQSPTHLIKTRGQQVTLRCSSQSGHNTVSWYQQALGQGPQFIFQYYREEENGRGNFPPRFSGLQFPNYSSELNVNALELDDSALYLCASSLDVLSYEQYFGPGTRLTVT.

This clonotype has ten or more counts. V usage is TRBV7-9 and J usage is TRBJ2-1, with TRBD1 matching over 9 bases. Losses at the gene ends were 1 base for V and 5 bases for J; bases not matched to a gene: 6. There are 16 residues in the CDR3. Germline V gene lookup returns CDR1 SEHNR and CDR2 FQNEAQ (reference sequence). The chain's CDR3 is CASSLGTGVPHNEQFF. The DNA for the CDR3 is TGTGCCAGCAGCTTAGGGACAGGGGTCCCCCACAATGAGCAGTTCTTC.

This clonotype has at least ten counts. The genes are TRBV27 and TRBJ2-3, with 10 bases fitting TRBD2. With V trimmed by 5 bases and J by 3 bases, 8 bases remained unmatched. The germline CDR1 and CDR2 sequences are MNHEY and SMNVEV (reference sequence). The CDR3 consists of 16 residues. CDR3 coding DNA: TGTGCCAGCAGTCCTCTCAGCGGGAGGGGGACAGATACGCAGTATTTT. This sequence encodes CASSPLSGRGTDTQYF.

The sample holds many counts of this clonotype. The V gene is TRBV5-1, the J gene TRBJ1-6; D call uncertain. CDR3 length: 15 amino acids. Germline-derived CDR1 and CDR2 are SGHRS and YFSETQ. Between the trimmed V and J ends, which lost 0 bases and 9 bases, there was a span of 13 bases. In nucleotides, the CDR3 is TGCGCCAGCAGCTTGGACTCCGGCTACGGTTCACCCCTCCACTTT. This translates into CASSLDSGYGSPLHF.

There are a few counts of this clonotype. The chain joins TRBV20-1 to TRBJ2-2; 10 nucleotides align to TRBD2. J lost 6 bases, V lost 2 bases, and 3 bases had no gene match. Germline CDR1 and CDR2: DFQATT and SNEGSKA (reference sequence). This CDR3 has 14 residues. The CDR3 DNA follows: TGCAGTGCTAGAACCAGCGGGAGGGCCGGGGAGCTGTTTTTT. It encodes CSARTSGRAGELFF.

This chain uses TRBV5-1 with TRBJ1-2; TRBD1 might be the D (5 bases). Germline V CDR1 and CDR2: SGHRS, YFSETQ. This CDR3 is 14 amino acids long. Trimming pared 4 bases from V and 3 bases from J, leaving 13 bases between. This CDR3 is CASSPKGPYYGYTF. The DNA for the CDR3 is TGCGCCAGCAGCCCGAAGGGACCGTACTATGGCTACACCTTC.

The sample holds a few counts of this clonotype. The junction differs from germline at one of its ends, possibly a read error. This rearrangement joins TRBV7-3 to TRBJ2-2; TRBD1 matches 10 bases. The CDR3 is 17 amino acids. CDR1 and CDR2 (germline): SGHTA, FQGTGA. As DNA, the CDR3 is TGTGTCAGCAGCTTACTCCGACAGGGGGCGGGCACCGGGGAGCTGTTTTTT. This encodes CVSSLLRQGAGTGELFF.

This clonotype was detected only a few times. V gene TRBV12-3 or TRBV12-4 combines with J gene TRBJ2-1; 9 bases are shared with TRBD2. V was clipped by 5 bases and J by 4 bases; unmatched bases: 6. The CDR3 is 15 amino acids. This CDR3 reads CASSVSGGPYNEQFF. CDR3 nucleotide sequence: TGTGCCAGCAGTGTTAGCGGGGGACCTTACAATGAGCAGTTCTTC.

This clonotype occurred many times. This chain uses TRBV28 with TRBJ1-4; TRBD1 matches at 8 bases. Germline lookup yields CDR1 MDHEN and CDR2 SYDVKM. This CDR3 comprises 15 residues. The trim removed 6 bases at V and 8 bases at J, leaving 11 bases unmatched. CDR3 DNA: TGTGCCAGCAGCCGCGGACAGGGTTGGGGCGAAAAACTGTTTTTT. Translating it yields CASSRGQGWGEKLFF.

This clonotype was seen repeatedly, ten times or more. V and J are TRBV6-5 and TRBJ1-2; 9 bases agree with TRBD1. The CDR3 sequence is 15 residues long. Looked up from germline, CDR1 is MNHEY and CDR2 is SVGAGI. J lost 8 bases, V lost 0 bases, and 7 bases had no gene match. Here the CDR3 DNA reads TGTGCCAGCAGTTACTCGGGACAGGGCCCTAGGGGCTACACCTTC. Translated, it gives CASSYSGQGPRGYTF.

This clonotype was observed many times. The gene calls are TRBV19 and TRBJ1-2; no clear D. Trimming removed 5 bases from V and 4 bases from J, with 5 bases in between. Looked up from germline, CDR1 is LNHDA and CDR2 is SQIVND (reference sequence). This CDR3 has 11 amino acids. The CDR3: CASSYGYGYTF. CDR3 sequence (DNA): TGTGCCAGTAGTTACGGCTATGGCTACACCTTC.

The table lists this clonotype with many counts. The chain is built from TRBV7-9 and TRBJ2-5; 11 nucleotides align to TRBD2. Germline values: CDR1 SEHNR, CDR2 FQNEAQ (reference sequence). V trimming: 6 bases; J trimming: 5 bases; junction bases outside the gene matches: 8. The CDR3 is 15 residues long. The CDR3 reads CASRLSGRAIETQYF. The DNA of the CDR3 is TGTGCCAGCAGACTTAGCGGGAGGGCCATTGAGACCCAGTACTTC.

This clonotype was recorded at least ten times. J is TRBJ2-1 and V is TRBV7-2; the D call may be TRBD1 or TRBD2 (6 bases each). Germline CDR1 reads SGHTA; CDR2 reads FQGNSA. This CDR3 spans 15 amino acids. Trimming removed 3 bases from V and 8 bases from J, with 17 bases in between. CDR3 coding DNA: TGTGCCAGCAGCTTTCAAAGCGTGGGGGGCGATGAGCAGTTCTTC. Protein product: CASSFQSVGGDEQFF.

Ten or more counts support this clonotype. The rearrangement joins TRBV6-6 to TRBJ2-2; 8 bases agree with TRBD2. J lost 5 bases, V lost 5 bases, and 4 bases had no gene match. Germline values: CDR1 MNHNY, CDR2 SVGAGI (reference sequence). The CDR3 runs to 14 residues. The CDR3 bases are TGTGCCAGCAGTCCGGGAGGGGAAACCGGGGAGCTGTTTTTT. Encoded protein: CASSPGGETGELFF.

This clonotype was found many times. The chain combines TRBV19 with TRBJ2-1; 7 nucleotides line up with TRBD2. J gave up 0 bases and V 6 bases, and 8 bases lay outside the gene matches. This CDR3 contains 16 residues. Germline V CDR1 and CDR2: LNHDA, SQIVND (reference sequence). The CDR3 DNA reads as TGTGCCAGTAGCCTTCGAGCGGGAAGCTCCTACAATGAGCAGTTCTTC. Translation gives CASSLRAGSSYNEQFF.

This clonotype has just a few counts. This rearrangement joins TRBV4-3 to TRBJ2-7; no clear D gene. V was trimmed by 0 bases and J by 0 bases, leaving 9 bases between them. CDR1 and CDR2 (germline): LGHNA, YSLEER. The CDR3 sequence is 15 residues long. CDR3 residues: CASSQDRVISYEQYF. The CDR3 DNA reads TGCGCCAGCAGCCAAGATCGGGTAATCTCCTACGAGCAGTACTTC.